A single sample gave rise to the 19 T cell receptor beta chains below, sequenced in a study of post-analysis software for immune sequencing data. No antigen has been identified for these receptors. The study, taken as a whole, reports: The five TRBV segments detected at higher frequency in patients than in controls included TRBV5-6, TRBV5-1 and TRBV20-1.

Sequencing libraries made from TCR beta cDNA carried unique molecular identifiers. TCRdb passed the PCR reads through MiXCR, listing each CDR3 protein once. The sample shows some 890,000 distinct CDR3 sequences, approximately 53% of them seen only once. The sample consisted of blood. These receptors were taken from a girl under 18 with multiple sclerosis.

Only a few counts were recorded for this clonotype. CDR3 sequence (DNA): TGTGCCAGCAGCGCCCGGGGGAGCCCGTTGAACACTGAAGCTTTCTTT. Residues: CASSARGSPLNTEAFF. This rearrangement joins TRBV7-9 to TRBJ1-1, with D perhaps TRBD1 (5 bases). The V end lost 5 bases, the J end lost 0 bases, and 16 bases lay between the germline ends. CDR1 is SEHNR and CDR2 is FQNEAQ in the germline V gene (reference sequence). The CDR3 covers 16 residues.

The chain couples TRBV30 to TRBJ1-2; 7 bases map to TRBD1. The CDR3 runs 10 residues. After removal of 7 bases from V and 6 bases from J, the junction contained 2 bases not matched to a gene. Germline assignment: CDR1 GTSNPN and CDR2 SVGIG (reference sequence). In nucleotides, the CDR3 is TGTGCCTCGGGGACAGATGGCTACACCTTC. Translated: CASGTDGYTF.

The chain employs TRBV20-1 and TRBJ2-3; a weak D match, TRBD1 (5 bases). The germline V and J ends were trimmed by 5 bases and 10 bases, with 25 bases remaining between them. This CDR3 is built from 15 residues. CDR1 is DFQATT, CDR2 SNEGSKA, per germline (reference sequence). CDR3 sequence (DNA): TGCAGTGCTCCTCTCTCCAGTGGGGCCCCCATACCGCAGTATTTT. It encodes CSAPLSSGAPIPQYF.

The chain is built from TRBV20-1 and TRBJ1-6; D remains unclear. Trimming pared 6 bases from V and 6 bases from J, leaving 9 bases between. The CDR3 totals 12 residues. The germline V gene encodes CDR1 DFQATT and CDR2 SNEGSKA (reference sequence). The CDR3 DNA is TGCAGTGCCGGACGACCTAATTCACCCCTCCACTTT. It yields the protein CSAGRPNSPLHF.

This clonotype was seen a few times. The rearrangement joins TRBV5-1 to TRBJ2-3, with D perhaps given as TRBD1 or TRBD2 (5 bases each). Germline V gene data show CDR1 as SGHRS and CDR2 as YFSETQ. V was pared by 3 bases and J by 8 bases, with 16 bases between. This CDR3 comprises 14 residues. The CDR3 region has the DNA TGCGCCAGCAGCTCACCCGGGACGGACCTTACGCAGTATTTT. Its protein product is CASSSPGTDLTQYF.

This CDR3 reads CAIRRPGVNISYEQYF. The CDR3 nucleotides are TGTGCCATCAGGAGACCCGGCGTTAACATATCCTACGAGCAGTACTTC. This chain connects TRBV10-3 to TRBJ2-7; D unclear. Germline CDR1 reads ENHRY; CDR2 reads SYGVKD. V gave up 6 bases and J gave up 1 base, with 19 bases separating them. The CDR3 length is 16 residues.

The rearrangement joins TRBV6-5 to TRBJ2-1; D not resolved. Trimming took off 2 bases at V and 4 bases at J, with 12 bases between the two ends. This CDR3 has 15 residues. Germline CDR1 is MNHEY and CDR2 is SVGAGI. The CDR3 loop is CASSYMGIGYNEQFF. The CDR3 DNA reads TGTGCCAGCAGTTACATGGGGATCGGATACAATGAGCAGTTCTTC.

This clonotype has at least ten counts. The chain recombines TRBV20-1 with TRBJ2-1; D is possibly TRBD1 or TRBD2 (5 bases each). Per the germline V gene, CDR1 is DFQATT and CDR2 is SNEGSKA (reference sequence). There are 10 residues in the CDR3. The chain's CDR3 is CSARENEQFF. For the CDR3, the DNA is TGCAGCGCCAGGGAGAATGAGCAGTTCTTC.

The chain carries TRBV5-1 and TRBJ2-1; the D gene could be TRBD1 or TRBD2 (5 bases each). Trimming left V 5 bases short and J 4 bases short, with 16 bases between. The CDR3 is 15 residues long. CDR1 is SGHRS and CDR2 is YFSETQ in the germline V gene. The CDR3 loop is CASRSGTSTYNEQFF. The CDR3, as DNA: TGCGCCAGCAGGTCCGGGACCAGCACTTACAATGAGCAGTTCTTC.

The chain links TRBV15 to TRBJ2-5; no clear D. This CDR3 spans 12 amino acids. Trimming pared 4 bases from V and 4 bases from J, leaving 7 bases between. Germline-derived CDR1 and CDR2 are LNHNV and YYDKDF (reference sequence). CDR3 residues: CATSTLRETQYF. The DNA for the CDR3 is TGTGCCACCAGCACGTTGAGAGAGACCCAGTACTTC.

The CDR3 DNA reads as TGCGCCAGCAGCTTGCCCGGGACAGTCGGACAGTACTTC. Amino acid sequence: CASSLPGTVGQYF. The gene calls are TRBV5-1 and TRBJ2-5; 7 positions agree with TRBD1. The germline CDR1 and CDR2 sequences are SGHRS and YFSETQ. Losses at the gene ends were 1 base for V and 11 bases for J; bases not matched to a gene: 8. This CDR3 comprises 13 residues.

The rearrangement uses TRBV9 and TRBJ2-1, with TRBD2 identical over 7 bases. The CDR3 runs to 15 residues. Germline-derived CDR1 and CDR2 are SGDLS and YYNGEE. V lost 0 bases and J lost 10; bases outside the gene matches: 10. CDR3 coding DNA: TGTGCCAGCAGCGTAGGCGGACAATGGGGAGGGGAGCAGTTCTTC. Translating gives CASSVGGQWGGEQFF. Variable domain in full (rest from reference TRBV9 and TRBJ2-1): DSGVTQTPKHLITATGQRVTLRCSPRSGDLSVYWYQQSLDQGLQFLIQYYNGEERAKGNILERFSAQQFPDLHSELNLSSLELGDSALYFCASSVGGQWGGEQFFGPGTRLTVL.

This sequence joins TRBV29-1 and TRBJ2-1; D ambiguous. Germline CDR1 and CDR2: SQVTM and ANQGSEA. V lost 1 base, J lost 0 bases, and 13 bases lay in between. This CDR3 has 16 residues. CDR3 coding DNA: TGCAGCGTTGAAGGGAGCCGGACCGGCTCCTACAATGAGCAGTTCTTC. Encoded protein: CSVEGSRTGSYNEQFF.

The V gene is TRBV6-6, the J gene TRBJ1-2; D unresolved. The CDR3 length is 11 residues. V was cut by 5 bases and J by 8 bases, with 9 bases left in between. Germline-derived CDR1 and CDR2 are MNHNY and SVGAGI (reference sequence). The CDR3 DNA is TGTGCCAGCAGTACAAACACGGGCTACACCTTC. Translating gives CASSTNTGYTF.

The CDR3 sequence is CASSPLFGRWDTEAFF. The CDR3 bases are TGTGCCAGCTCACCACTTTTCGGGAGATGGGACACTGAAGCTTTCTTT. The genes are TRBV18 and TRBJ1-1, with D unclear. Looked up from germline, CDR1 is KGHSH and CDR2 is LQKENI. V gave up 1 base and J gave up 3 bases, with 15 bases separating them. The CDR3 runs 16 residues.

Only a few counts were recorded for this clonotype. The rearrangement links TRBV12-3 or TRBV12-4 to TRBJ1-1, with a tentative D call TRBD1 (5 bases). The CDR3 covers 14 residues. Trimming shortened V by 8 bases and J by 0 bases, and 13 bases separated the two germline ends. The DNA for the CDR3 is TGTGCCAGCTGCCAGACAGTGATGAACACTGAAGCTTTCTTT. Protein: CASCQTVMNTEAFF.

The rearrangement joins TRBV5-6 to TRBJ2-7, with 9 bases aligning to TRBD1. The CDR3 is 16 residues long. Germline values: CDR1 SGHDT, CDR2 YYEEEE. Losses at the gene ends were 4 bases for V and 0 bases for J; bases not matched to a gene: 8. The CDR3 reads CASSRRRTGASYEQYF. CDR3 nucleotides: TGTGCCAGCAGCCGAAGACGGACAGGGGCCTCCTACGAGCAGTACTTC.

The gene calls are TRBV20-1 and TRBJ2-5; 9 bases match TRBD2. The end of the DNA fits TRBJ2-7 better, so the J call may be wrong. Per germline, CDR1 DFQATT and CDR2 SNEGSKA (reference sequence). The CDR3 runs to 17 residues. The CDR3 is CSASQALAGAFHYEQYF. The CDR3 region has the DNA TGCAGTGCTAGCCAGGCGTTAGCGGGGGCCTTCCACTACGAGCAGTACTTC.

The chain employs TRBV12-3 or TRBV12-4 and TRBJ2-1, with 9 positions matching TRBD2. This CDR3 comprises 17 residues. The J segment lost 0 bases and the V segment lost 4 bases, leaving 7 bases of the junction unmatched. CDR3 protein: CASSSRGSGSSYNEQFF. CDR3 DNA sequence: TGTGCCAGCAGTTCTCGGGGTAGCGGGAGCTCCTACAATGAGCAGTTCTTC.